This passage covers 8 T cell receptor beta chains from one sample sequenced in a study of blood T cell repertoires in COVID-19 (TCRdb year 2020). The library was made by the immunoSEQ multiplex PCR assay. TCRdb took this table from immuneACCESS and kept in-frame rearrangements with V and J called. Such tables lack part of the clones; where checked against another copy, unresolved V genes explain under half of the gap, and the rest is unexplained. This sample comprises 220,000 or so clones, around nine tenths of them detected only once. Less than 7.5% of the sample comes from the top ten. Input material: peripheral blood. The receptors shown here come from a man between 60 and 70 years old who had recovered from COVID-19.

The chain uses TRBV7-2 and TRBJ1-6, with TRBD1 matching 8 bases. V shed 5 bases and J 6 bases; nucleotides not matched to a gene: 6. CDR1 SGHTA and CDR2 FQGNSA come from the germline V gene. CDR3 length: 15 residues. The CDR3 spells CASSDRGFGNSPLHF. The DNA for the CDR3 is TGTGCCAGCAGCGACAGGGGATTTGGTAATTCACCCCTCCACTTT.

This chain joins TRBV30 and TRBJ2-5; 9 nucleotides line up with TRBD2. The CDR3 length is 15 residues. Trimming removed 0 bases from V and 4 bases from J; junction bases left unmatched: 6. Germline CDR1 GTSNPN, CDR2 SVGIG (reference sequence). As DNA, the CDR3 is TGTGCCTGGAGTGTTGGTAGCGGGAGTTTAGAGACCCAGTACTTC. This encodes CAWSVGSGSLETQYF.

The chain employs TRBV5-4 and TRBJ1-1; 12 bases match TRBD1. The CDR3 consists of 16 residues. Germline assignment: CDR1 SGHNT and CDR2 YYREEE (reference sequence). J was trimmed by 6 bases and V by 4 bases; bases with no gene match: 10. Here the CDR3 reads CASSPGQGALVAEAFF. The DNA for the CDR3 is TGTGCCAGCAGCCCGGGACAGGGGGCGTTGGTGGCTGAAGCTTTCTTT.

The V and J genes are TRBV4-1 and TRBJ2-7; the match to TRBD2 covers 10 bases. Looked up from germline, CDR1 is MGHRA and CDR2 is YSYEKL. Trimming cost V 4 bases and J 7 bases; bases outside gene matches: 4. CDR3 length: 13 residues. CDR3 DNA: TGCGCCAGCAGCCTAGCGGGGGGCGGGGAGCAGTACTTC. Translation: CASSLAGGGEQYF.

The chain has TRBV7-2 and TRBJ2-1; 7 bases match TRBD1. This CDR3 spans 14 amino acids. From germline, CDR1 is SGHTA and CDR2 FQGNSA. V lost 4 bases, J lost 7 bases, and 7 bases stayed unmatched. The CDR3 reads CASSWGTGENEQFF. Here the CDR3 DNA reads TGTGCCAGCAGCTGGGGTACAGGGGAAAATGAGCAGTTCTTC.

This chain connects TRBV5-1 to TRBJ2-3, with no clear D. The CDR3 runs to 16 residues. Trimming pared 4 bases from V and 0 bases from J, leaving 15 bases between. Germline V gives CDR1 SGHRS, CDR2 YFSETQ. The CDR3 protein is CASSLSGVTSTDTQYF. CDR3 DNA sequence: TGCGCCAGCAGCCTCTCAGGCGTCACTAGCACAGATACGCAGTATTTT.

The chain combines TRBV9 with TRBJ2-7; 14 nucleotides match TRBD2. CDR3 length: 14 residues. Per germline, CDR1 SGDLS and CDR2 YYNGEE. Trimming cost V 4 bases and J 13 bases; bases outside gene matches: 10. CDR3 residues: CASSLEGLAGVVYF. In nucleotides, the CDR3 is TGTGCCAGCAGCTTAGAGGGACTAGCGGGAGTCGTTTACTTC.

CDR3 residues: CASSQGGPLGNTGELFF. The CDR3 DNA follows: TGCGCCAGCAGCCAAGGGGGGCCCCTGGGGAACACCGGGGAGCTGTTTTTT. The chain employs TRBV4-1 and TRBJ2-2, with a weak D call TRBD1 (6 bases). This CDR3 has 17 residues. Germline-derived CDR1 and CDR2 are MGHRA and YSYEKL. Trimming removed 1 base from V and 1 base from J, with 13 bases in between.